The 31 T cell receptor beta chains presented below share a single source sample, sequenced in a study of T cell responses to AZD1222 COVID-19 vaccine. TCRdb's table, derived via immunoSEQ multiplex PCR, lists solely in-frame clones and lacks some. Among 100,000 to 150,000 clones listed, roughly 92% were seen once. The input for sequencing was peripheral blood, taken on day 0 of AZD1222 vaccination. These receptors were taken from an adult in good health.

The V gene is TRBV15, the J gene TRBJ2-3; no firm D call. CDR1 is LNHNV, CDR2 YYDKDF, per germline (reference sequence). The CDR3 sequence is 15 residues long. V lost 3 bases and J lost 6, with 16 bases in between. CDR3 nucleotides: TGTGCCACCAGCAGCTCCGTTGTAGGGTTGGATACGCAGTATTTT. Amino acids: CATSSSVVGLDTQYF. Supplemented by reference TRBV15 and TRBJ2-3, the full variable domain reads DAMVIQNPRYQVTQFGKPVTLSCSQTLNHNVMYWYQQKSSQAPKLLFHYYDKDFNNEADTPDNFQSRRPNTSFCFLDIRSPGLGDTAMYLCATSSSVVGLDTQYFGPGTRLTVL.

The chain combines TRBV12-1 with TRBJ1-5; the DNA was not used to check the table's D call, TRBD1. TRBV12-1 is noted as a pseudogene. The CDR3 loop spans 15 amino acids. Written as DNA, the CDR3 is TGTGCCAGCAGCCCGGACAGGAGACGCAATCAGCCCCAGCATTTT. This sequence encodes CASSPDRRRNQPQHF.

J is TRBJ1-5 and V is TRBV24-1; no definite D call. There are 13 residues in the CDR3. From germline, CDR1 is KGHDR and CDR2 SFDVKD. V was trimmed by 5 bases and J by 4 bases, leaving 8 bases between them. The CDR3 coding sequence is TGTGCCACCAGTGGGGAGGGTAATCAGCCCCAGCATTTT. As protein: CATSGEGNQPQHF.

This chain joins TRBV7-3 and TRBJ2-1, with 8 positions matching TRBD2. V shed 5 bases and J 4 bases; nucleotides not matched to a gene: 10. The CDR3 sequence is 16 residues long. CDR1 is SGHTA and CDR2 is FQGTGA in the germline V gene. Here the CDR3 reads CASSRRAGEGYNEQFF. CDR3 DNA: TGTGCCAGCAGCCGAAGAGCGGGAGAGGGTTACAATGAGCAGTTCTTC.

This clone was observed a few times. This chain links TRBV6-2 or TRBV6-3 with TRBJ1-2; TRBD1 matches at 9 bases. Germline CDR1 is MNHEY and CDR2 is SVGEGT. V lost 6 bases, J lost 1 base, and 6 bases stayed unmatched. This CDR3 is built from 15 residues. The CDR3 protein is CASSNTGGGNYGYTF. CDR3 in DNA: TGTGCCAGCAGCAACACAGGGGGCGGTAACTATGGCTACACCTTC.

The rearrangement links TRBV10-3 to TRBJ1-1; D is uncertain. CDR1 and CDR2 (germline): ENHRY, SYGVKD. The V and J ends lost 0 bases and 0 bases respectively, with 8 bases between them. The CDR3 is 15 amino acids. The CDR3 DNA reads as TGTGCCATCAGTGAGTCCCCCCGTTTGAACACTGAAGCTTTCTTT. This gives the protein CAISESPRLNTEAFF.

Only one count was recorded for this clone. The J gene is TRBJ2-1, the V gene TRBV4-3; TRBD2 aligns across 8 bases. Looked up from germline, CDR1 is LGHNA and CDR2 is YSLEER. V lost 3 bases and J lost 8; bases outside the gene matches: 9. The CDR3 consists of 15 residues. Here the CDR3 reads CASSHREGQVDEQFF. CDR3 nucleotides: TGCGCCAGCAGCCATCGGGAGGGCCAGGTAGATGAGCAGTTCTTC.

The chain has TRBV11-3 and TRBJ2-2; 7 bases are a match to TRBD2. Trimming cost V 9 bases and J 0 bases; bases outside gene matches: 10. There are 16 residues in the CDR3. CDR1 and CDR2 (germline): SGHNT, YENEEA. This chain's CDR3 is CASSRGGGTNTGELFF. The CDR3 DNA follows: TGTGCCAGTTCAAGGGGCGGGGGTACGAACACCGGGGAGCTGTTTTTT.

The gene calls are TRBV7-2 and TRBJ1-1, with 7 bases matching TRBD1. Germline trimming cut 4 bases from V and 3 bases from J; bases unmatched to any gene: 2. The CDR3 is 13 residues long. Germline V gene data show CDR1 as SGHTA and CDR2 as FQGNSA. CDR3 in amino acids: CASSSQGDTEAFF. CDR3 DNA sequence: TGTGCCAGCAGCTCTCAGGGGGACACTGAAGCTTTCTTT.

Notes on this clone: Other DNA sequences in the sample encode the same CDR3. The chain is built from TRBV9 and TRBJ1-1, with no clear D. Germline V gene data show CDR1 as SGDLS and CDR2 as YYNGEE. CDR3 length equals 14 residues. The V end lost 0 bases, the J end lost 1 base, and 7 bases lay between the germline ends. The CDR3 here is CASSVVPENTEAFF. The CDR3 nucleotides read TGTGCCAGCAGCGTAGTCCCCGAGAACACTGAAGCTTTCTTT.

The V gene is TRBV7-6, the J gene TRBJ2-3; TRBD2 agrees at 10 bases. The V and J ends lost 4 bases and 5 bases, in that order; junction bases with no gene match: 6. The CDR3 runs to 15 residues. The germline V gene encodes CDR1 SGHVS and CDR2 FNYEAQ. CDR3 region: CASSSPSGGEDTQYF. CDR3 DNA sequence: TGTGCCAGCAGCTCTCCTAGCGGGGGTGAAGATACGCAGTATTTT.

The rearrangement joins TRBV4-1 to TRBJ1-1, with 7 bases that match TRBD1. The CDR3 sequence is 18 residues long. CDR1 and CDR2 (germline): MGHRA, YSYEKL. The V and J ends lost 1 base and 0 bases, in that order; junction bases with no gene match: 11. CDR3 sequence reads: CASSQGPMGQLMNTEAFF. For the CDR3, the DNA is TGCGCCAGCAGCCAAGGACCCATGGGACAGCTCATGAACACTGAAGCTTTCTTT.

The CDR3 DNA follows: TGTGCCAGCAGCTTAGAGCCGGGAGAGTATCAGCCCCAGCATTTT. Protein sequence: CASSLEPGEYQPQHF. The V and J genes are TRBV7-2 and TRBJ1-5; D is unresolved. Trimming stripped 1 base from V and 5 bases from J, with 12 bases between. This CDR3 is 15 amino acids long. The germline CDR1 and CDR2 sequences are SGHTA and FQGNSA.

J is TRBJ1-2 and V is TRBV15; maybe TRBD1 (6 bases). Trimming stripped 2 bases from V and 3 bases from J, with 10 bases between. The CDR3 has 14 amino acids. Germline V gene data show CDR1 as LNHNV and CDR2 as YYDKDF (reference sequence). The CDR3 DNA follows: TGTGCCACCAGCAGATTAAGGACAGACTATGGCTACACCTTC. Its translation: CATSRLRTDYGYTF.

For the CDR3, the DNA is TGTGCCAGCAGCCCCCCAGGGGCTAGCGGGAGAGAGACCCAGTACTTC. Translating gives CASSPPGASGRETQYF. The chain combines TRBV3-1 (or the pseudogene TRBV3-2) with TRBJ2-5, with 10 bases that match TRBD2. V shed 4 bases, J shed 4 bases, and the junction held 9 bases outside the gene matches. This CDR3 comprises 16 residues. CDR1 and CDR2 (germline): LGHDT, YNNKEL (reference sequence).

This chain joins TRBV19 and TRBJ1-2; D is unclear. The germline gives CDR1 LNHDA, CDR2 SQIVND (reference sequence). Trimming shortened V by 2 bases and J by 10 bases, and 17 bases separated the two germline ends. This CDR3 has 14 residues. In DNA form, the CDR3 reads TGTGCCAGTAGTATACCGTTACGGCATACTGACTACACCTTC. Translated: CASSIPLRHTDYTF.

The chain employs TRBV5-4 and TRBJ2-7; 10 positions match TRBD2. This CDR3 contains 15 residues. J was trimmed by 2 bases and V by 3 bases; bases with no gene match: 5. Germline CDR1 reads SGHNT; CDR2 reads YYREEE (reference sequence). In DNA, the CDR3 is TGTGCCAGCAGCTCCAAGGGACTAGCGACCTACGAGCAGTACGTC. Translating gives CASSSKGLATYEQYV.

The CDR3 bases are TGTGCCAGCAGCTTAGCAGGGAGCGGAAACACCATATATTTT. It is translated as CASSLAGSGNTIYF. The chain employs TRBV7-6 and TRBJ1-3; D uncertain. Trimming cost V 0 bases and J 4 bases, with 7 bases left between them. This CDR3 is built from 14 residues. Germline V gives CDR1 SGHVS, CDR2 FNYEAQ.

The rearrangement links TRBV7-3 to TRBJ2-3; D perhaps matches TRBD2 (6 bases). Germline CDR1 reads SGHTA; CDR2 reads FQGTGA. V lost 10 bases to trimming and J lost 3 bases, with 17 bases between them. The CDR3 contains 14 residues. CDR3: CATLDYRPTDTQYF. The CDR3 bases are TGTGCCACCTTGGACTATCGACCTACAGATACGCAGTATTTT.

This chain uses TRBV9 with TRBJ1-3, with 7 bases fitting TRBD1. The CDR3 is 15 residues long. Looked up from germline, CDR1 is SGDLS and CDR2 is YYNGEE. V trimming: 0 bases; J trimming: 2 bases; junction bases outside the gene matches: 2. The CDR3 reads CASSVGGTAGNTIYF. CDR3 DNA sequence: TGTGCCAGCAGCGTAGGGGGGACAGCTGGAAACACCATATATTTT.

This clone was seen a few times. The rearrangement joins TRBV2 to TRBJ2-5, with 7 bases lining up with TRBD1. The trim removed 5 bases at V and 7 bases at J, leaving 7 bases unmatched. The CDR3 is made up of 13 amino acids. CDR1 is SNHLY and CDR2 is FYNNEI in the germline V gene. CDR3 region: CASSYDRDGTQYF. As DNA, the CDR3 is TGTGCCAGCAGTTACGACAGGGACGGGACCCAGTACTTC. The full variable domain, rest sourced from reference TRBV2 and TRBJ2-5, is EPEVTQTPSHQVTQMGQEVILRCVPISNHLYFYWYRQILGQKVEFLVSFYNNEISEKSEIFDDQFSVERPDGSNFTLKIRSTKLEDSAMYFCASSYDRDGTQYFGPGTRLLVL.

The V gene is TRBV10-3, the J gene TRBJ1-2, with TRBD1 identical over 8 bases. Germline CDR1 and CDR2: ENHRY and SYGVKD. With V trimmed by 4 bases and J by 3 bases, 4 bases remained unmatched. CDR3 size: 14 residues. The CDR3 DNA follows: TGTGCCATCAGTGGGGCAGGGGGCGACTATGGCTACACCTTC. It translates to CAISGAGGDYGYTF.

The chain has TRBV9 and TRBJ1-3; D uncertain. The V end was cut by 0 bases, the J end by 2 bases, with 6 bases between. The CDR3 spans 14 residues. The germline CDR1 and CDR2 sequences are SGDLS and YYNGEE. The CDR3 reads CASSVAWAGNTIYF. CDR3 sequence (DNA): TGTGCCAGCAGCGTAGCGTGGGCTGGAAACACCATATATTTT. The whole variable domain, filled in from reference TRBV9 and TRBJ1-3, reads DSGVTQTPKHLITATGQRVTLRCSPRSGDLSVYWYQQSLDQGLQFLIQYYNGEERAKGNILERFSAQQFPDLHSELNLSSLELGDSALYFCASSVAWAGNTIYFGEGSWLTVV.

This chain joins TRBV28 and TRBJ1-5; 8 nucleotides align to TRBD1. The CDR3 runs 13 residues. The V and J ends lost 8 bases and 8 bases, in that order; junction bases with no gene match: 8. Germline CDR1 MDHEN, CDR2 SYDVKM. The CDR3 reads CASWEAGGKPQHF. The CDR3 DNA reads TGTGCCAGCTGGGAGGCAGGGGGCAAGCCCCAGCATTTT.

Remarks on this clone: An end of the junction does not agree with germline; a read error may underlie this. The gene calls are TRBV2 and TRBJ1-4; possible D gene TRBD1, 5 bases. The CDR3 covers 10 residues. CDR1 is SNHLY and CDR2 is FYNNEI in the germline V gene. CDR3 DNA: TGTGCCAGCAGGGGGGTCAGGACTCGATTT. It codes for CASRGVRTRF.

This clone was seen a handful of times. The chain employs TRBV5-1 and TRBJ1-4, with 7 bases that match TRBD1. V was clipped by 2 bases and J by 7 bases; unmatched bases: 8. Germline V gene lookup returns CDR1 SGHRS and CDR2 YFSETQ. The CDR3 spans 15 residues. CDR3 sequence: CASSFDRAGGEKLFF. The CDR3 DNA reads as TGCGCCAGCAGCTTCGACAGGGCCGGCGGTGAAAAACTGTTTTTT.

V gene TRBV9 combines with J gene TRBJ2-1; D assignment may be TRBD1 or TRBD2 (5 bases each). V was cut by 3 bases and J by 9 bases, with 19 bases left in between. The CDR3 covers 15 residues. Germline loops: CDR1 SGDLS, CDR2 YYNGEE. CDR3 sequence (DNA): TGTGCCAGCAGCGCGACCGGGACGGGGTCTTCTGAGCAGTTCTTC. Its protein is CASSATGTGSSEQFF.

This clone was found a few times. The chain has TRBV10-3 and TRBJ1-1; TRBD1 agrees at 9 bases. CDR1 and CDR2 (germline): ENHRY, SYGVKD. The CDR3 has 12 amino acids. The trim removed 11 bases at V and 5 bases at J, leaving 6 bases unmatched. The CDR3 loop is CAARQGGTEAFF. The CDR3 DNA sequence: TGTGCCGCCCGACAGGGGGGAACTGAAGCTTTCTTT.

The chain employs TRBV19 and TRBJ2-2, with a possible D match to TRBD1 (6 bases). The CDR3 is made up of 16 amino acids. The V and J ends lost 3 bases and 1 base respectively, with 12 bases between them. Germline CDR1 LNHDA, CDR2 SQIVND (reference sequence). For the CDR3, the DNA is TGTGCCAGTAGTATTAGGAGAGGGGGGAACACCGGGGAGCTGTTTTTT. Protein: CASSIRRGGNTGELFF.

For the CDR3, the DNA is TGTGCCAGCTCGCGGGATCTAGCGGGGGCTTCGGAAGAGACCCAGTACTTC. This sequence encodes CASSRDLAGASEETQYF. The rearrangement uses TRBV18 and TRBJ2-5; 10 positions agree with TRBD2. The germline V gene has CDR1 KGHSH and CDR2 LQKENI. V trimming: 6 bases; J trimming: 3 bases; junction bases outside the gene matches: 13. The CDR3 loop spans 17 amino acids.

A single count supports this clone. The V call is TRBV3-1 (or the pseudogene TRBV3-2), the J call TRBJ1-2, with 8 positions matching TRBD1. Germline CDR1 LGHDT, CDR2 YNNKEL (reference sequence). The CDR3 has 15 residues. The J segment lost 3 bases and the V segment lost 1 base, leaving 4 bases of the junction unmatched. Here the CDR3 reads CASSQAGQGDYGYTF. In DNA, the CDR3 is TGTGCCAGCAGCCAAGCCGGACAGGGCGACTATGGCTACACCTTC.